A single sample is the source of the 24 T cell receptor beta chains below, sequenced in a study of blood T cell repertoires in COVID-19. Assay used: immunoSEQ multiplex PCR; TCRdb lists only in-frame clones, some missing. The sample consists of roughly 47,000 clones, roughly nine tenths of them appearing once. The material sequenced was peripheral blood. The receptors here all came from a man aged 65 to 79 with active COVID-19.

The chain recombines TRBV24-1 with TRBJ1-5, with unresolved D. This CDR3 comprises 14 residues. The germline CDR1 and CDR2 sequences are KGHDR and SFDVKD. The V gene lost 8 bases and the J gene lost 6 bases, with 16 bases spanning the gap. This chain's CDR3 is CATNVFEPSQPQHF. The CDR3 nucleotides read TGTGCCACCAATGTGTTCGAACCCAGTCAGCCCCAGCATTTT.

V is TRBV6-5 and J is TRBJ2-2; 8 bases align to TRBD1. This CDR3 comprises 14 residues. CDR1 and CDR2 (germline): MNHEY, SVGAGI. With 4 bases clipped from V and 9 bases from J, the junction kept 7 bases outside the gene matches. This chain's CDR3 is CASSSDRGVRELFF. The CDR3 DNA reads TGTGCCAGCAGTTCCGACAGGGGTGTCCGGGAGCTGTTTTTT.

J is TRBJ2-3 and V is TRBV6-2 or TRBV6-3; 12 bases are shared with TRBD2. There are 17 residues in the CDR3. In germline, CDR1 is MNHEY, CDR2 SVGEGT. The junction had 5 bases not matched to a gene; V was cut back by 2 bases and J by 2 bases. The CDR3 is CASSYALAGGPTDTQYF. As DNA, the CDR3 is TGTGCCAGCAGTTACGCCCTAGCGGGGGGGCCCACAGATACGCAGTATTTT.

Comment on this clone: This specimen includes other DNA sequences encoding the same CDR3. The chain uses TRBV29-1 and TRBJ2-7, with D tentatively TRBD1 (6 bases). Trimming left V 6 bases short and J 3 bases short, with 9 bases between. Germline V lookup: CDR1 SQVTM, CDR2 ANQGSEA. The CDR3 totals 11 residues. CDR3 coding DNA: TGCAGCGTGGGGGCTGGCTACGAGCAGTACTTC. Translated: CSVGAGYEQYF.

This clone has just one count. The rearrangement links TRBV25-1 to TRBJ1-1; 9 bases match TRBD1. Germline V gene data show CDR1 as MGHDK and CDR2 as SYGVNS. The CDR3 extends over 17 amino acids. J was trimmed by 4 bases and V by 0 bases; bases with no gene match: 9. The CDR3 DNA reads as TGTGCCAGCAGTGAATATCGCCGACAGGGGGGATCCACTGAAGCTTTCTTT. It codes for CASSEYRRQGGSTEAFF.

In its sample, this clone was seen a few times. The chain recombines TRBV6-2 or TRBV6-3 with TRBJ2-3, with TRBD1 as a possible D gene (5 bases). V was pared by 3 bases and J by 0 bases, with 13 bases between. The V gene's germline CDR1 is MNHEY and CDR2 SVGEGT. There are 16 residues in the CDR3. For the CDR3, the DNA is TGTGCCAGCAGTTATGGGGCCATAACTAGCACAGATACGCAGTATTTT. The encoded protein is CASSYGAITSTDTQYF.

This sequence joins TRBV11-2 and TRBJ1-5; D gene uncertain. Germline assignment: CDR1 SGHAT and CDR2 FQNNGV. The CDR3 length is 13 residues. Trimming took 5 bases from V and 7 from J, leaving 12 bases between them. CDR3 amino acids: CASSRDSGQPQHF. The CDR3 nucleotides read TGTGCCAGCAGCCGCGATTCGGGGCAGCCCCAGCATTTT.

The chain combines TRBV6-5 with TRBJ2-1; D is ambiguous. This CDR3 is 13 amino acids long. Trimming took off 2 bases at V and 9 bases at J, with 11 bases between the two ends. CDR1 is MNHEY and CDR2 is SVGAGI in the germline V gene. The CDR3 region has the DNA TGTGCCAGCAGTTACGGCCTAGAATCTGAGCAGTTCTTC. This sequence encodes CASSYGLESEQFF.

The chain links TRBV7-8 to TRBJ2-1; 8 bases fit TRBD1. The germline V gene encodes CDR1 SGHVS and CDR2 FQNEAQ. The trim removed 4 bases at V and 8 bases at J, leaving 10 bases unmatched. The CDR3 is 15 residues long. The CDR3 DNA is TGTGCCAGCAGCTACCCCAGGGGGCAGGGGGATGAGCAGTTCTTC. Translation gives CASSYPRGQGDEQFF.

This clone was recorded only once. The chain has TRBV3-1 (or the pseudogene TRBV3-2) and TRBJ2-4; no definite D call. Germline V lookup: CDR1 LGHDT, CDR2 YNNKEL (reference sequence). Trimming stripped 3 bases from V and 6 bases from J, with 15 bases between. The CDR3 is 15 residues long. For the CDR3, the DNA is TGTGCCAGCAGCCAGCTTTCTTCAGGATTAAACATTCAGTACTTC. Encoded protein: CASSQLSSGLNIQYF.

The CDR3 nucleotides read TGTGCCAGCAGTTTGGGGGCGACAGGGACCTATGGCTACACCTTC. Its protein is CASSLGATGTYGYTF. J is TRBJ1-2 and V is TRBV27; 7 bases are a match to TRBD1. Germline CDR1 reads MNHEY; CDR2 reads SMNVEV (reference sequence). CDR3 length: 15 residues. After removal of 3 bases from V and 4 bases from J, the junction contained 8 bases not matched to a gene.

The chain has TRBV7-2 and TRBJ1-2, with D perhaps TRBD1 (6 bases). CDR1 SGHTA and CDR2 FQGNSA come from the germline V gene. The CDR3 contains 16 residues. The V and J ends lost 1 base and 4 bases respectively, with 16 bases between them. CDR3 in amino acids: CASSLDAQGTFYGYTF. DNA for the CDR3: TGTGCCAGCAGCTTAGACGCCCAGGGGACCTTCTATGGCTACACCTTC.

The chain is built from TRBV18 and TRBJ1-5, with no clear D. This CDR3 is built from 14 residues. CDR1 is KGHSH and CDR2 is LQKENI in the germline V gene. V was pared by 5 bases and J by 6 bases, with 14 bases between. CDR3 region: CASSSGWNSQPQHF. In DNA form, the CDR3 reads TGTGCCAGCTCATCAGGCTGGAATAGTCAGCCCCAGCATTTT. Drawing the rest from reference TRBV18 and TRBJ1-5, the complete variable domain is NAGVMQNPRHLVRRRGQEARLRCSPMKGHSHVYWYRQLPEEGLKFMVYLQKENIIDESGMPKERFSAEFPKEGPSILRIQQVVRGDSAAYFCASSSGWNSQPQHFGDGTRLSIL.

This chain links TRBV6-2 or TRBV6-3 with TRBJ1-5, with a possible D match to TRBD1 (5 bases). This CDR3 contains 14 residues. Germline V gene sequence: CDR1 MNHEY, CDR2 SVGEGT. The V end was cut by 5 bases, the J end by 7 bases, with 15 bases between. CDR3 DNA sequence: TGTGCCAGCAGTCGACACGGGGGTGACCAGCCCCAGCATTTT. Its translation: CASSRHGGDQPQHF.

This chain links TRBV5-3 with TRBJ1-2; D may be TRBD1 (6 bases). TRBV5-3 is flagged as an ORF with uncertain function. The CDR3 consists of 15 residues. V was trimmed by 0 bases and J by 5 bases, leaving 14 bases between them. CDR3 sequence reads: CARSLARGRGYGYTF. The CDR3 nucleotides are TGTGCCAGAAGCTTGGCCAGGGGTCGCGGGTATGGCTACACCTTC.

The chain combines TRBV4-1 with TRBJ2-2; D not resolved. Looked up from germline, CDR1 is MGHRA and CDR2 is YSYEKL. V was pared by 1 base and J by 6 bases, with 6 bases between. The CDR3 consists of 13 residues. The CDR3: CASSQASPGELFF. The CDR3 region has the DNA TGCGCCAGCAGCCAAGCGTCTCCCGGGGAGCTGTTTTTT.

CDR3 DNA: TGTGCCAGCAGCTTAGTAGGCCGGCTGCGGGGCGGCACAGATACGCAGTATTTT. Protein: CASSLVGRLRGGTDTQYF. V is TRBV7-2 and J is TRBJ2-3, with D perhaps matching TRBD2 (6 bases). CDR1 and CDR2 (germline): SGHTA, FQGNSA. V lost 1 base to trimming and J lost 1 base, with 18 bases between them. The CDR3 totals 18 residues.

The CDR3 reads CASSPAGGTNQPQHF. CDR3 in DNA: TGTGCCAGCAGCCCGGCGGGGGGGACCAATCAGCCCCAGCATTTT. The gene calls are TRBV6-2 or TRBV6-3 and TRBJ1-5; TRBD1 might be the D (5 bases). The CDR3 contains 15 residues. Trimming shortened V by 6 bases and J by 3 bases, and 15 bases separated the two germline ends. Germline lookup yields CDR1 MNHEY and CDR2 SVGEGT.

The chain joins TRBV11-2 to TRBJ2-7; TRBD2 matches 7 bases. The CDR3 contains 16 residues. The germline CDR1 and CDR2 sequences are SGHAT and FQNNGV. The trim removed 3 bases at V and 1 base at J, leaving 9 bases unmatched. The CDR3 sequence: CASSLGPGLESYEQYF. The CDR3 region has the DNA TGTGCCAGCAGCTTGGGCCCTGGACTAGAATCCTACGAGCAGTACTTC.

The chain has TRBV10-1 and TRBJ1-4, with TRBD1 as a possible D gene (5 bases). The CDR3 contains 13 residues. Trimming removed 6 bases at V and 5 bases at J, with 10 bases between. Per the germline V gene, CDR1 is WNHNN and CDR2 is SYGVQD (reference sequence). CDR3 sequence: CASRDIRNEKLFF. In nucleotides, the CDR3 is TGCGCCAGCAGGGACATCAGAAATGAAAAACTGTTTTTT.

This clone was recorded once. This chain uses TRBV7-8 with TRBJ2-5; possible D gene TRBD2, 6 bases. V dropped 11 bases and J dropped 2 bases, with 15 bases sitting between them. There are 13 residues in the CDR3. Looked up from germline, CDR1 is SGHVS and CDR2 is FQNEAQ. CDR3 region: CAHGRAPQETQYF. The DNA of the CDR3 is TGTGCCCACGGGAGAGCCCCTCAAGAGACCCAGTACTTC. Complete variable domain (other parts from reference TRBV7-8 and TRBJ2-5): GAGVSQSPRYKVAKRGQDVALRCDPISGHVSLFWYQQALGQGPEFLTYFQNEAQLDKSGLPSDRFFAERPEGSVSTLKIQRTQQEDSAVYLCAHGRAPQETQYFGPGTRLLVL.

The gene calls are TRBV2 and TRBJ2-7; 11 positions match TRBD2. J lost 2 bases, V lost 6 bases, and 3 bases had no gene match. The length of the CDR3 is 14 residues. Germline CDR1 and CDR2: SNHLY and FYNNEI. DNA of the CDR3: TGTGCCAGCAGGATTAGCGGGGGGGCCTACGAGCAGTACTTC. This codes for CASRISGGAYEQYF.

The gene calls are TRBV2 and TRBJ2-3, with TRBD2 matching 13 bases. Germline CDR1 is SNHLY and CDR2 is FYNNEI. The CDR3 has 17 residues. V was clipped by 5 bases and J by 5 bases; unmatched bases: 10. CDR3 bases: TGTGCCAGCAGTCCGACTAGCGGGGGGACGACCGGAGATACGCAGTATTTT. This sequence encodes CASSPTSGGTTGDTQYF.

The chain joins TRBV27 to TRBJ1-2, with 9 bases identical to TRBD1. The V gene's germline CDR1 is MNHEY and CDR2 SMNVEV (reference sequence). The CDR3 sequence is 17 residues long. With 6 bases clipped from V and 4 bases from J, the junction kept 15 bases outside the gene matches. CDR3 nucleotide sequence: TGTGCCAGCAGCCGGTCCGGGACAGGGAGAGTTAGCTATGGCTACACCTTC. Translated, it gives CASSRSGTGRVSYGYTF.